This entry concerns a single TCR beta chain. What it binds is not known. The study reverse transcribed the entire isolated RNA, so it sequenced expressed TCRB transcripts. Method: immunoSEQ multiplex PCR; TCRdb's copy keeps in-frame clones and lacks some. The table has a few hundred thousand clones, around a tenth seen once. The data were taken from a study of beta chain features in type 1 diabetes. V was cut by 0 bases and J by 7 bases, with 9 bases left in between. The germline V gene encodes CDR1 SGDLS and CDR2 YYNGEE. The CDR3 extends over 13 amino acids. Study-wide points: Among all four CD4+ subsets, Type 1 diabetes patients had TCRB CDR3s that were moderately but significantly shorter.

The TCR originated in a man aged 25-45 years with type 1 diabetes. The sequenced material came from central memory CD4+ T cells from blood. The chain uses TRBV9 and TRBJ2-3; no reliable D call. In DNA form, the CDR3 reads TGTGCCAGCAGCGTAGAAGTAGGGAATACGCAGTATTTT. Translated, it gives CASSVEVGNTQYF.